Below are 27 T cell receptor beta chains sequenced from a single sample in a study of blood T cell repertoires in COVID-19. Profiling relied on immunoSEQ multiplex PCR, and the TCRdb table lists in-frame clones only, not all of them. The sample includes about 150,000 clones, 80% to 90% of them seen just once. Material for sequencing was peripheral blood. All receptors derive from a woman in her fifties or sixties with active or convalescent COVID-19.

The chain employs TRBV28 and TRBJ1-1, with D possibly being TRBD1 (6 bases). Between the trimmed V and J ends, which lost 6 bases and 0 bases, there was a span of 11 bases. The germline CDR1 and CDR2 sequences are MDHEN and SYDVKM. CDR3 length: 14 residues. The CDR3 nucleotides are TGTGCCAGCAGGTACGGGACATTGAACACTGAAGCTTTCTTT. Amino acid sequence: CASRYGTLNTEAFF.

The genes are TRBV19 and TRBJ1-2; a weak D match, TRBD1 (5 bases). The V gene's germline CDR1 is LNHDA and CDR2 SQIVND (reference sequence). The V end was cut by 8 bases, the J end by 0 bases, with 10 bases between. The CDR3 is made up of 13 amino acids. The CDR3 loop reads CASQGGTNYGYTF. DNA for the CDR3: TGTGCCAGTCAGGGAGGGACTAACTATGGCTACACCTTC.

The chain links TRBV3-1 (or the pseudogene TRBV3-2) to TRBJ1-2; D ambiguous. CDR1 is LGHDT and CDR2 is YNNKEL in the germline V gene (reference sequence). The CDR3 is made up of 15 amino acids. V lost 4 bases and J lost 2, with 14 bases in between. The CDR3 DNA is TGTGCCAGCAGCCCCGGGGAGGGTCGAAACTATGGCTACACCTTC. Encoded protein: CASSPGEGRNYGYTF.

The chain recombines TRBV24-1 with TRBJ1-2; D gene ambiguous. V was shortened by 0 bases and J by 9 bases, with 7 bases between the two germline ends. CDR1 and CDR2 from the germline V gene are KGHDR and SFDVKD. The length of the CDR3 is 12 residues. For the CDR3, the DNA is TGTGCCACCAGTGATTTGCCCGGTAGCTACACCTTC. Protein: CATSDLPGSYTF.

V and J are TRBV4-3 and TRBJ1-2; D ambiguous. Germline V CDR1 and CDR2: LGHNA, YSLEER. V gave up 1 base and J gave up 8 bases, with 5 bases separating them. This CDR3 is built from 11 residues. The CDR3 is CASSQGRGYTF. The CDR3 nucleotides are TGCGCCAGCAGCCAAGGGAGAGGCTACACCTTC.

This clone was picked up one time. The chain is built from TRBV7-2 and TRBJ2-7; 7 bases fit TRBD1. Unmatched junction bases numbered 7, after V lost 7 bases and J lost 1 base. The CDR3 is 14 residues long. The germline V gene encodes CDR1 SGHTA and CDR2 FQGNSA. In DNA form, the CDR3 reads TGTGCCAGCACCCTTATCAGGGGGTCCTACGAGCAGTACTTC. Translating gives CASTLIRGSYEQYF.

The chain combines TRBV27 with TRBJ2-7, with a tentative D call TRBD2 (6 bases). Trimming removed 2 bases from V and 3 bases from J, with 8 bases in between. Germline-derived CDR1 and CDR2 are MNHEY and SMNVEV (reference sequence). The CDR3 length is 13 residues. As DNA, the CDR3 is TGTGCCAGCAGTTTAGTGGGGGGCTACGAGCAGTACTTC. It is translated as CASSLVGGYEQYF.

This chain connects TRBV3-1 (or the pseudogene TRBV3-2) to TRBJ2-5, with D perhaps matching TRBD2 (5 bases). Trimming left V 0 bases short and J 9 bases short, with 14 bases between. Germline-derived CDR1 and CDR2 are LGHDT and YNNKEL (reference sequence). This CDR3 comprises 14 residues. The CDR3 DNA reads as TGTGCCAGCAGCCAAGACACCTCACTGGAGGCCCAGTACTTC. This translates into CASSQDTSLEAQYF.

The gene calls are TRBV4-2 and TRBJ1-1, with TRBD1 matching 8 bases. Germline V gives CDR1 LGHNA, CDR2 YNFKEQ. The CDR3 loop spans 13 amino acids. The V gene end was trimmed by 3 bases and the J gene end by 3 bases; junction bases not matched to a gene: 0. The CDR3 loop reads CASSQTGDTEAFF. CDR3 in DNA: TGTGCCAGCAGCCAGACAGGGGACACTGAAGCTTTCTTT.

The chain combines TRBV27 with TRBJ1-1, with 8 bases lining up with TRBD1. Germline values: CDR1 MNHEY, CDR2 SMNVEV (reference sequence). The CDR3 runs to 14 residues. V was clipped by 3 bases and J by 4 bases; unmatched bases: 4. Here the CDR3 reads CASSFYDRGTEAFF. The CDR3 nucleotides read TGTGCCAGCAGTTTCTACGACAGGGGCACTGAAGCTTTCTTT.

The rearrangement links TRBV6-2 or TRBV6-3 to TRBJ1-2; 9 bases map to TRBD1. The CDR3 runs 15 residues. V lost 3 bases to trimming and J lost 6 bases; unmatched junction nucleotides: 8. CDR1 is MNHEY and CDR2 is SVGEGT in the germline V gene. The CDR3 is CASSYVGQGLDGYTF. The CDR3 DNA reads TGTGCCAGCAGTTATGTAGGACAGGGGCTCGATGGCTACACCTTC.

This chain uses TRBV7-2 with TRBJ2-1, with 11 nucleotides matching TRBD2. The length of the CDR3 is 16 residues. The germline V gene encodes CDR1 SGHTA and CDR2 FQGNSA. V shed 4 bases, J shed 7 bases, and the junction held 9 bases outside the gene matches. CDR3 sequence: CASSSRLAGIVNEQFF. For the CDR3, the DNA is TGTGCCAGCAGCTCTAGACTAGCGGGGATAGTTAATGAGCAGTTCTTC.

The gene calls are TRBV7-2 and TRBJ1-1, with 8 positions matching TRBD1. V was clipped by 5 bases and J by 1 base; unmatched bases: 3. CDR1 is SGHTA and CDR2 is FQGNSA in the germline V gene. The CDR3 totals 14 residues. The CDR3 sequence is CASSVDRGNTEAFF. The CDR3 DNA sequence: TGTGCCAGCAGCGTCGACAGGGGGAACACTGAAGCTTTCTTT.

This clone was seen just once. V usage is TRBV7-8 and J usage is TRBJ2-3; the D gene is possibly TRBD2 (6 bases). The CDR3 spans 17 residues. V lost 3 bases, J lost 0 bases, and 16 bases lay in between. Germline-derived CDR1 and CDR2 are SGHVS and FQNEAQ. Written as DNA, the CDR3 is TGTGCCAGCAGCTTGTTGGCGGGGACGGTCAGCACAGATACGCAGTATTTT. Translating it yields CASSLLAGTVSTDTQYF. Complete variable domain (other parts from reference TRBV7-8 and TRBJ2-3): GAGVSQSPRYKVAKRGQDVALRCDPISGHVSLFWYQQALGQGPEFLTYFQNEAQLDKSGLPSDRFFAERPEGSVSTLKIQRTQQEDSAVYLCASSLLAGTVSTDTQYFGPGTRLTVL.

V and J are TRBV19 and TRBJ1-1, with D unresolved. CDR1 is LNHDA, CDR2 SQIVND, per germline (reference sequence). V was cut by 3 bases and J by 0 bases, with 8 bases left in between. CDR3 length equals 14 residues. The CDR3 spells CASSIPGLNTEAFF. In DNA form, the CDR3 reads TGTGCCAGTAGTATTCCAGGTTTGAACACTGAAGCTTTCTTT.

The chain has TRBV4-3 and TRBJ2-1, with 13 bases identical to TRBD2. The CDR3 contains 16 residues. Looked up from germline, CDR1 is LGHNA and CDR2 is YSLEER. Losses at the gene ends were 4 bases for V and 8 bases for J; bases not matched to a gene: 8. This CDR3 is CASSRLTSGGAYEQFF. CDR3 bases: TGCGCCAGCAGCCGCTTAACTAGCGGGGGGGCTTATGAGCAGTTCTTC.

This chain connects TRBV20-1 to TRBJ2-1, with 8 bases that match TRBD2. Trimming took 3 bases from V and 5 from J; bases not matched to a gene: 9. The CDR3 spans 15 residues. The germline V gene encodes CDR1 DFQATT and CDR2 SNEGSKA (reference sequence). CDR3 coding DNA: TGCAGTGCTAGTCGAGCGGGAGCGGGGGACAATGAGCAGTTCTTC. It codes for CSASRAGAGDNEQFF.

The chain combines TRBV18 with TRBJ1-2; 7 bases line up with TRBD1. V was clipped by 3 bases and J by 3 bases; unmatched bases: 4. CDR1 is KGHSH and CDR2 is LQKENI in the germline V gene. CDR3 length: 14 amino acids. In DNA, the CDR3 is TGTGCCAGCTCACCGGACAGGAGGGACTATGGCTACACCTTC. Residues: CASSPDRRDYGYTF.

Only a few counts were recorded for this clone. The genes are TRBV9 and TRBJ1-2; D is uncertain. CDR3 length: 14 residues. The V gene lost 0 bases and the J gene lost 5 bases, with 11 bases spanning the gap. Germline V gene data show CDR1 as SGDLS and CDR2 as YYNGEE. The CDR3 coding sequence is TGTGCCAGCAGCGTAGCCCTGGAGGTGTATGGCTACACCTTC. It specifies CASSVALEVYGYTF.

In its sample, this clone was seen once. The rearrangement uses TRBV29-1 and TRBJ2-1, with 7 bases that match TRBD2. V gave up 3 bases and J gave up 8 bases; unmatched junction bases: 7. Per the germline V gene, CDR1 is SQVTM and CDR2 is ANQGSEA. The CDR3 is 13 amino acids. The CDR3 DNA sequence: TGCAGCGTTGATTGGGACTACGGCGATGAGCAGTTCTTC. Residues: CSVDWDYGDEQFF.

This chain joins TRBV18 and TRBJ2-6; TRBD1 matches 7 bases. V was clipped by 4 bases and J by 1 base; unmatched bases: 10. Germline loops: CDR1 KGHSH, CDR2 LQKENI. This CDR3 has 18 amino acids. The CDR3 DNA sequence: TGTGCCAGCTCACGAGTCCGCCCACAGGGGTCTGGGGCCAACGTCCTGACTTTC. Translation: CASSRVRPQGSGANVLTF.

The CDR3 region is CASSFAGAGPYEQYF. The CDR3 DNA reads TGTGCCAGCAGCTTTGCAGGGGCGGGCCCCTACGAGCAGTACTTC. This chain links TRBV28 with TRBJ2-7; possible D gene TRBD1, 6 bases. The V end was cut by 6 bases, the J end by 2 bases, with 17 bases between. Germline loops: CDR1 MDHEN, CDR2 SYDVKM. The CDR3 consists of 15 residues.

This clone was found once. This rearrangement joins TRBV5-5 to TRBJ2-7, with D tentatively TRBD2 (5 bases). The germline V and J ends were trimmed by 6 bases and 6 bases, with 22 bases remaining between them. Germline V gene lookup returns CDR1 SGHKS and CDR2 YYEKEE (reference sequence). This CDR3 is 15 amino acids long. The CDR3 nucleotides are TGTGCCAGCATCCCCCCCCTAGGACTCCTTGGCGAGCAGTACTTC. Translation gives CASIPPLGLLGEQYF. Full variable domain (rest looked up from reference TRBV5-5 and TRBJ2-7): DAGVTQSPTHLIKTRGQQVTLRCSPISGHKSVSWYQQVLGQGPQFIFQYYEKEERGRGNFPDRFSARQFPNYSSELNVNALLLGDSALYLCASIPPLGLLGEQYFGPGTRLTVT.

V gene TRBV30 combines with J gene TRBJ1-2, with 8 positions matching TRBD1. The junction had 4 bases not matched to a gene; V was cut back by 2 bases and J by 2 bases. The CDR3 contains 14 residues. Per germline, CDR1 GTSNPN and CDR2 SVGIG (reference sequence). CDR3 amino acids: CAWSRQGLNYGYTF. Written as DNA, the CDR3 is TGTGCCTGGAGTAGACAGGGGCTCAACTATGGCTACACCTTC.

V is TRBV24-1 and J is TRBJ1-3; D is uncertain. CDR1 and CDR2 (germline): KGHDR, SFDVKD. Between the trimmed V and J ends, which lost 9 bases and 4 bases, there was a span of 6 bases. The CDR3 contains 11 residues. Here the CDR3 reads CATGGGNTIYF. The CDR3 DNA reads TGTGCCACCGGCGGGGGAAACACCATATATTTT.

This rearrangement joins TRBV18 to TRBJ2-5; 7 nucleotides line up with TRBD1. The germline V gene encodes CDR1 KGHSH and CDR2 LQKENI. The CDR3 runs 15 residues. Losses at the gene ends were 4 bases for V and 2 bases for J; bases not matched to a gene: 7. CDR3 sequence (DNA): TGTGCCAGCTCACTACTTGGGACAGAGCAAGAGACCCAGTACTTC. As protein: CASSLLGTEQETQYF. Drawing the rest from reference TRBV18 and TRBJ2-5, the complete variable domain is NAGVMQNPRHLVRRRGQEARLRCSPMKGHSHVYWYRQLPEEGLKFMVYLQKENIIDESGMPKERFSAEFPKEGPSILRIQQVVRGDSAAYFCASSLLGTEQETQYFGPGTRLLVL.

The rearrangement uses TRBV7-8 and TRBJ1-5; D is perhaps TRBD1 (6 bases). There are 15 residues in the CDR3. Per the germline V gene, CDR1 is SGHVS and CDR2 is FQNEAQ. Between the trimmed V and J ends, which lost 5 bases and 2 bases, there was a span of 13 bases. CDR3 sequence reads: CASSRTGSGNQPQHF. DNA of the CDR3: TGTGCCAGCAGCCGAACAGGGAGTGGCAATCAGCCCCAGCATTTT.